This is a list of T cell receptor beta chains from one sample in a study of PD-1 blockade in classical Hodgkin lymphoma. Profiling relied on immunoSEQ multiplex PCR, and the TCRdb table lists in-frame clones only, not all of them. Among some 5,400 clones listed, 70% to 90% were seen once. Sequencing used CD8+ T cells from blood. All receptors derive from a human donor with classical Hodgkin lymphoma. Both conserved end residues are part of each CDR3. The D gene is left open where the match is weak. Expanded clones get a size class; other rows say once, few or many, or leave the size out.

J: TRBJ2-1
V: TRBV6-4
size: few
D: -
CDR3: CASSGNNEQFF
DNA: TGTGCCAGCAGTGGAAACAATGAGCAGTTCTTC

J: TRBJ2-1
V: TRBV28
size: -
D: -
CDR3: CASRPGIQDHNEQFF
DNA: TGTGCCAGCAGACCCGGGATTCAAGACCACAATGAGCAGTTCTTC

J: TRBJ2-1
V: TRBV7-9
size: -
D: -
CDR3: CASSLILLNEQFF
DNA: TGTGCCAGCAGCTTAATACTACTCAATGAGCAGTTCTTC

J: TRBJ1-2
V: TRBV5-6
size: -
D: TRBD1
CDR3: CASRTSSGGVSSGYTF
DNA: TGTGCCAGCAGAACATCTTCAGGGGGCGTGAGTAGTGGCTACACCTTC

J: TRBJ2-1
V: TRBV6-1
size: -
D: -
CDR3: CASSEEIAGYNEQFF
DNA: TGTGCCAGCAGTGAAGAGATAGCCGGCTACAATGAGCAGTTCTTC

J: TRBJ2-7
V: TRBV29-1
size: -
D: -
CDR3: CSAGSTYEQYF
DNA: TGCAGTGCCGGGTCGACCTACGAGCAGTACTTC

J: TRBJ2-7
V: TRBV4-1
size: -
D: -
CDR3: CASSQGRSRDSQYF
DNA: TGCGCCAGCAGCCAAGGGAGATCCCGGGATTCGCAGTACTTC

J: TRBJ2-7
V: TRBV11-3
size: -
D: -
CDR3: CASSLADGYEQYF
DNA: TGTGCCAGCAGCTTAGCGGACGGGTACGAGCAGTACTTC

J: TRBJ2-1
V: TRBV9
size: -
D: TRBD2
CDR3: CASSATSDLRNEQFF
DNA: TGTGCCAGCAGCGCCACTAGCGACCTTAGAAATGAGCAGTTCTTC

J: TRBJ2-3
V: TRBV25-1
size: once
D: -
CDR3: CASSVGTDTQYF
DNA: TGTGCCAGCAGTGTTGGCACAGATACGCAGTATTTT

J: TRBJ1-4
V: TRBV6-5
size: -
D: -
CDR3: CASSYINEKLFF
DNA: TGTGCCAGCAGTTACATTAATGAAAAACTGTTTTTT

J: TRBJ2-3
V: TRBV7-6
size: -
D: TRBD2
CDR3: CASSPRRELADTQYF
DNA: TGTGCCAGCAGCCCCCGGCGGGAGTTGGCAGATACGCAGTATTTT

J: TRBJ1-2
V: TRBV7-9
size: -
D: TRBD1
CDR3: CASSQTGGKYGYTF
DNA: TGTGCCAGCAGCCAGACAGGGGGAAAATATGGCTACACCTTC

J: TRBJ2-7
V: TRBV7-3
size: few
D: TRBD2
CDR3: CASSLEASGSPYEQYF
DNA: TGTGCCAGCAGCTTAGAGGCTAGCGGGAGTCCCTACGAGCAGTACTTC

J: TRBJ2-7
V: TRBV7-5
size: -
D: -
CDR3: CASSLEASGSPYEQYF
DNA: TGTGCCAGCAGCTTAGAGGCTAGCGGGAGTCCCTACGAGCAGTACTTC

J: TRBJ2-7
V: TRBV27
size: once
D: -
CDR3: CASSLPGREQYF
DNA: TGTGCCAGCAGTTTACCCGGCCGTGAGCAGTACTTC

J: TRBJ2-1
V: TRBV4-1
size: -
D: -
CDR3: CASSQVGGPPRGNEQFF
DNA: TGCGCCAGCAGCCAAGTAGGGGGACCCCCCCGTGGCAATGAGCAGTTCTTC

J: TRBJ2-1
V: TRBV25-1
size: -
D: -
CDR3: CASSEGSDYNEQFF
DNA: TGTGCCAGCAGTGAAGGTTCGGACTACAATGAGCAGTTCTTC

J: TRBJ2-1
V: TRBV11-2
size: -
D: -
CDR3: CASHRAGEQFF
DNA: TGTGCCAGCCACAGGGCGGGGGAGCAGTTCTTC

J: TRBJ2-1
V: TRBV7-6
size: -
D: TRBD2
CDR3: CASSSGTSDNEQFF
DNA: TGTGCCAGCAGCTCCGGGACTAGCGACAATGAGCAGTTCTTC

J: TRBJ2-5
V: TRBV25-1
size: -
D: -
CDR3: CASSEPPLGETQYF
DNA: TGTGCCAGCAGTGAACCCCCCCTAGGGGAGACCCAGTACTTC

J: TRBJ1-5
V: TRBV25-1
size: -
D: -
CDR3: CASSESNPNSNQPQHF
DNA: TGTGCCAGCAGTGAATCTAACCCGAATAGCAATCAGCCCCAGCATTTT

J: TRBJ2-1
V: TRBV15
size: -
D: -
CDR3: CATSRALDPYNEQFF
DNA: TGTGCCACCAGCAGAGCACTAGATCCCTACAATGAGCAGTTCTTC

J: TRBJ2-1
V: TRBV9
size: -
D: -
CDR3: CASSSQLRSYNEQFF
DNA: TGTGCCAGCAGCTCCCAGCTACGAAGTTACAATGAGCAGTTCTTC

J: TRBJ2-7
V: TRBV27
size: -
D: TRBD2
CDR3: CASSLGLAGFGYEQYF
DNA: TGTGCCAGCAGTTTGGGCCTAGCGGGTTTCGGCTACGAGCAGTACTTC

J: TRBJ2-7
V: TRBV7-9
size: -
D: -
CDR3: CASSPWTETYEQYF
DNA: TGTGCCAGCAGCCCTTGGACAGAGACCTACGAGCAGTACTTC

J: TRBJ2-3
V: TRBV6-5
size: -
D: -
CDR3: CASSYRTESTDTQYF
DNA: TGTGCCAGCAGTTACCGGACAGAGAGCACAGATACGCAGTATTTT

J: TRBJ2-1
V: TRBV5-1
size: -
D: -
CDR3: CASSLAGFSYNEQFF
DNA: TGCGCCAGCAGCTTGGCCGGGTTCTCCTACAATGAGCAGTTCTTC

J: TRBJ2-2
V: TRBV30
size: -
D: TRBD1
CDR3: CAWSVGTGHTGELFF
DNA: TGTGCCTGGAGTGTAGGGACAGGTCACACCGGGGAGCTGTTTTTT

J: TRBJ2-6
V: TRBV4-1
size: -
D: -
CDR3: CASRSDSGANVLTF
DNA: TGCGCCAGCAGGTCCGACTCTGGGGCCAACGTCCTGACTTTC

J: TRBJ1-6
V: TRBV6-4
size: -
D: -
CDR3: CASSDSTNSPLHF
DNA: TGTGCCAGCAGTGACTCGACAAATTCACCCCTCCACTTT

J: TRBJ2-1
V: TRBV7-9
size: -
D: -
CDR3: CASSAGDGYNEQFF
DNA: TGTGCCAGCAGCGCCGGGGACGGTTACAATGAGCAGTTCTTC

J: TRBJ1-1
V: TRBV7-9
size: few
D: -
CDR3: CASSFSGAEAFF
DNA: TGTGCCAGCAGCTTTTCAGGGGCTGAAGCTTTCTTT

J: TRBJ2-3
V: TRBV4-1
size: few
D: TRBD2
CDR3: CASSLLGLGPTDTQYF
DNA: TGCGCCAGCAGCCTCCTAGGACTAGGGCCCACAGATACGCAGTATTTT

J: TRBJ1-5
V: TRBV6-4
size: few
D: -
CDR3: CASSEGSGNQPQHF
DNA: TGTGCCAGCAGTGAAGGGTCGGGCAATCAGCCCCAGCATTTT

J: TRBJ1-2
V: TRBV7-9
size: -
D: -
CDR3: CASSETVNSYGYTF
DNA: TGTGCCAGCAGCGAAACAGTTAACTCCTATGGCTACACCTTC

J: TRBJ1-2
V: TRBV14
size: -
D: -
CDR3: CASSQVTWNYGYTF
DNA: TGTGCCAGCAGCCAGGTCACGTGGAACTATGGCTACACCTTC

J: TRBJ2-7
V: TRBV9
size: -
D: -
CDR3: CASSEGDEQYF
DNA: TGTGCCAGCAGCGAAGGGGACGAGCAGTACTTC

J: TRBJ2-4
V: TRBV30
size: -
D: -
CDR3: CAWSSSAKNIQYF
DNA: TGTGCCTGGAGTTCCTCAGCCAAAAACATTCAGTACTTC

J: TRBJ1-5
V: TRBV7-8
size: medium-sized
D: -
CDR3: CASSLGQGIGQPQHF
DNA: TGTGCCAGCAGCTTAGGTCAGGGGATCGGACAGCCCCAGCATTTT

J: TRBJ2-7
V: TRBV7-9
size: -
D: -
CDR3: CASSLVSAAYEQYF
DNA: TGTGCCAGCAGCTTAGTCTCGGCGGCCTACGAGCAGTACTTC

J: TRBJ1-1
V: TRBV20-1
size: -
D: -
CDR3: CSARLVTEAFF
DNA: TGCAGTGCTAGATTAGTCACTGAAGCTTTCTTT

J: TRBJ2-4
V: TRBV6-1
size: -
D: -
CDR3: CASSENPWTALGDIQYF
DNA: TGTGCCAGCAGTGAAAACCCCTGGACGGCCCTCGGGGACATTCAGTACTTC

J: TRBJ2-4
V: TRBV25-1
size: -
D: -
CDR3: CASSEMSEGPKNIQYF
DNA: TGTGCCAGCAGTGAAATGTCCGAGGGCCCCAAAAACATTCAGTACTTC

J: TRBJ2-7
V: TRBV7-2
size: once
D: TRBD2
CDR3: CASSFQAGGPHEQYF
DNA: TGTGCCAGCAGCTTCCAAGCGGGAGGGCCCCACGAGCAGTACTTC

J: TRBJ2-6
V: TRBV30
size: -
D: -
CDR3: CAWTGPGANVLTF
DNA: TGTGCCTGGACAGGGCCCGGGGCCAACGTCCTGACTTTC

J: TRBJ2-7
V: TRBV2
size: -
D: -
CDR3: CASSSRATYEQYF
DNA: TGTGCCAGCTCTTCGCGGGCGACCTACGAGCAGTACTTC

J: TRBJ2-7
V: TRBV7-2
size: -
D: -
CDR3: CASSPTLRSGYEQYF
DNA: TGTGCCAGCAGCCCTACGCTCCGAAGCGGCTACGAGCAGTACTTC

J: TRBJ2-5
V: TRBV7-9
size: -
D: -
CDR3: CASSFPLGGQETQYF
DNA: TGTGCCAGCAGCTTCCCCCTTGGCGGTCAAGAGACCCAGTACTTC

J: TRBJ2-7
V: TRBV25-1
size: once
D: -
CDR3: CASSEETRDSSSYEQYF
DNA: TGTGCCAGCAGTGAAGAAACCCGGGACTCAAGCTCCTACGAGCAGTACTTC

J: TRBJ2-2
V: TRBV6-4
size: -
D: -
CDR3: CASSKEGGTGELFF
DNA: TGTGCCAGCAGCAAGGAGGGGGGCACCGGGGAGCTGTTTTTT